Below, 20 T cell receptor beta chains from the same sample are listed, as sequenced in a study of early T cells in non-severe SARS-CoV-2 infection. From the 5' RACE reads, TCRdb called clonotypes with MiXCR, one entry per CDR3 protein. This table holds 50,000 to 60,000 distinct CDR3 sequences, over 7% found once. The sequencing input was whole blood. These receptors all come from an adult who was a healthcare worker with PCR-confirmed SARS-CoV-2 infection or an uninfected control (not recorded which).

This clonotype was picked up a small number of times. This sequence joins TRBV9 and TRBJ2-3, with TRBD2 identical over 7 bases. CDR3 length equals 14 residues. Germline V gene lookup returns CDR1 SGDLS and CDR2 YYNGEE. V trimming: 0 bases; J trimming: 8 bases; junction bases outside the gene matches: 6. CDR3 sequence (DNA): TGTGCCAGCAGCGTAGCCAGCGGGGAACTTACGCAGTATTTT. This sequence encodes CASSVASGELTQYF.

In its sample, this clonotype was seen a few times. V is TRBV3-1 and J is TRBJ1-6; D remains unclear. Trimming removed 3 bases from V and 7 bases from J, with 10 bases in between. The CDR3 contains 14 residues. Germline lookup yields CDR1 LGHDT and CDR2 YNNKEL (reference sequence). The CDR3, as DNA: TGTGCCAGCAGCCACCTCGAGGCCAATTCACCCCTCCACTTT. Amino acids: CASSHLEANSPLHF.

This clonotype has a count of ten or more. The chain joins TRBV12-3 or TRBV12-4 to TRBJ2-3; D might be TRBD1 (6 bases). Trimming cost V 6 bases and J 2 bases, with 18 bases left between them. This CDR3 spans 16 amino acids. As DNA, the CDR3 is TGTGCCAGCAGCCCAGAAAGGGGGTCAATCACAGATACGCAGTATTTT. As protein: CASSPERGSITDTQYF.

Only a few counts were recorded for this clonotype. The chain recombines TRBV4-2 with TRBJ2-7; D not certain. The CDR3 is 13 residues long. In germline, CDR1 is LGHNA, CDR2 YNFKEQ. With 3 bases removed from V and 4 bases from J, the gap between germline ends came to 10 bases. The CDR3 here is CASSHRAFYEQYF. DNA for the CDR3: TGTGCCAGCAGCCACCGTGCTTTTTACGAGCAGTACTTC.

The V gene is TRBV7-9, the J gene TRBJ2-1; D may be TRBD1 (6 bases). CDR3 size: 17 residues. Trimming left V 1 base short and J 5 bases short, with 18 bases between. The germline V gene encodes CDR1 SEHNR and CDR2 FQNEAQ (reference sequence). The CDR3 protein is CASSLGIGGKPDNEQFF. The CDR3 nucleotides read TGTGCCAGCAGCTTAGGAATAGGGGGTAAGCCGGACAATGAGCAGTTCTTC.

Only a few counts were recorded for this clonotype. The chain links TRBV5-1 to TRBJ1-1; no clear D. This CDR3 is 14 amino acids long. Trimming took 4 bases from V and 1 from J, leaving 11 bases between them. Germline V gene data show CDR1 as SGHRS and CDR2 as YFSETQ. The CDR3 here is CASSPEPPNTEAFF. In DNA, the CDR3 is TGCGCCAGCAGCCCCGAGCCCCCGAACACTGAAGCTTTCTTT.

At least ten counts were recorded for this clonotype. V and J are TRBV7-9 and TRBJ2-7; unclear D gene. Germline V CDR1 and CDR2: SEHNR, FQNEAQ (reference sequence). The CDR3 loop spans 13 amino acids. Trimming shortened V by 2 bases and J by 7 bases, and 12 bases separated the two germline ends. CDR3 amino acids: CASSLPSRREQYF. CDR3 DNA sequence: TGTGCCAGCAGCTTACCCTCCCGCAGGGAGCAGTACTTC.

This clonotype was counted only a few times. The chain couples TRBV6-1 to TRBJ2-5, with 13 bases fitting TRBD2. Germline V gene sequence: CDR1 MNHNS, CDR2 SASEGT. CDR3 length equals 15 residues. J lost 1 base, V lost 8 bases, and 4 bases had no gene match. The CDR3, as DNA: TGTGCCAGCGGTTGGACTAGCGGGGGCCAAGAGACCCAGTACTTC. Its translation is CASGWTSGGQETQYF.

This clonotype was seen many times. The chain employs TRBV4-1 and TRBJ1-1; D is uncertain. This CDR3 has 14 residues. V lost 6 bases to trimming and J lost 0 bases, with 11 bases between them. Germline V gene sequence: CDR1 MGHRA, CDR2 YSYEKL. The CDR3 region is CASSHLLLNTEAFF. Written as DNA, the CDR3 is TGCGCCAGCAGTCATCTCCTTCTGAACACTGAAGCTTTCTTT.

This clonotype has at least ten counts. This chain uses TRBV4-1 with TRBJ1-2, with a possible D match to TRBD1 (6 bases). CDR1 MGHRA and CDR2 YSYEKL come from the germline V gene. The CDR3 length is 14 residues. V gave up 0 bases and J gave up 4 bases, with 9 bases separating them. The CDR3: CASSQDRGGYGYTF. The CDR3 region has the DNA TGCGCCAGCAGCCAAGACAGGGGTGGCTATGGCTACACCTTC.

This clonotype came up many times. V usage is TRBV11-1 and J usage is TRBJ2-1; TRBD2 aligns across 10 bases. The germline V gene encodes CDR1 SGHAT and CDR2 FQDESV (reference sequence). Unmatched junction bases numbered 2, after V lost 2 bases and J lost 4 bases. CDR3 length: 15 residues. The DNA of the CDR3 is TGTGCCAGCAGCTTACAACTAGCGGGGTACAATGAGCAGTTCTTC. This sequence encodes CASSLQLAGYNEQFF.

The chain carries TRBV5-1 and TRBJ2-3; 12 nucleotides line up with TRBD2. Per the germline V gene, CDR1 is SGHRS and CDR2 is YFSETQ. V lost 3 bases and J lost 2; bases outside the gene matches: 7. The CDR3 length is 17 residues. CDR3 DNA sequence: TGCGCCAGCAGCTCAAAGACTAGCGGGGGATCCACAGATACGCAGTATTTT. Its protein product is CASSSKTSGGSTDTQYF.

The chain employs TRBV5-8 and TRBJ2-7, with 8 bases identical to TRBD1. CDR1 is SGHTS, CDR2 YDEGEE, per germline. With 2 bases clipped from V and 5 bases from J, the junction kept 6 bases outside the gene matches. The CDR3 has 14 residues. The chain's CDR3 is CASSFSRGRDEQYF. CDR3 coding DNA: TGTGCCAGCAGCTTCTCCAGGGGGCGCGACGAGCAGTACTTC.

The chain recombines TRBV2 with TRBJ2-5; D is unresolved. In germline, CDR1 is SNHLY, CDR2 FYNNEI. The CDR3 totals 12 residues. Trimming cost V 4 bases and J 1 base, with 4 bases left between them. CDR3 amino acids: CASSVTQETQYF. Written as DNA, the CDR3 is TGTGCCAGCAGTGTCACCCAAGAGACCCAGTACTTC. Supplemented by reference TRBV2 and TRBJ2-5, the full variable domain reads EPEVTQTPSHQVTQMGQEVILRCVPISNHLYFYWYRQILGQKVEFLVSFYNNEISEKSEIFDDQFSVERPDGSNFTLKIRSTKLEDSAMYFCASSVTQETQYFGPGTRLLVL.

CDR3 DNA: TGTGCCAGCTCACCACGGGAGGGTTACGAGCAGTACTTC. Protein product: CASSPREGYEQYF. The chain links TRBV18 to TRBJ2-7; 7 bases agree with TRBD2. Germline CDR1 KGHSH, CDR2 LQKENI. The CDR3 is 13 residues long. The trim removed 1 base at V and 4 bases at J, leaving 1 base unmatched.

In this sample, this clonotype turned up many times. J is TRBJ1-6 and V is TRBV6-6, with no clear D. CDR1 is MNHNY and CDR2 is SVGAGI in the germline V gene (reference sequence). V lost 5 bases, J lost 7 bases, and 18 bases lay in between. CDR3 length: 16 amino acids. The CDR3 sequence is CASSKGSVGLNSPLHF. Here the CDR3 DNA reads TGTGCCAGCAGTAAGGGCAGTGTGGGTCTCAATTCACCCCTCCACTTT.

There are a few counts of this clonotype. This chain uses TRBV12-3 or TRBV12-4 with TRBJ2-2, with 9 bases lining up with TRBD1. The CDR3 is 15 amino acids. After removal of 5 bases from V and 4 bases from J, the junction contained 5 bases not matched to a gene. The CDR3 coding sequence is TGTGCCAGCAGTGAACAGGGGGCGCTCACCGGGGAGCTGTTTTTT. Protein sequence: CASSEQGALTGELFF.

This clonotype was observed at least ten times. V gene TRBV2 combines with J gene TRBJ2-3; D remains ambiguous. Germline CDR1 SNHLY, CDR2 FYNNEI. The length of the CDR3 is 12 residues. V lost 7 bases and J lost 5, with 10 bases in between. DNA for the CDR3: TGTGCCAGCATTGGGGAAGGAGATACGCAGTATTTT. It specifies CASIGEGDTQYF.

This clonotype has just a few counts. CDR3 coding DNA: TGTGCCAGCAGCAAAACAGGGGGTAGCAATCAGCCCCAGCATTTT. Its translation: CASSKTGGSNQPQHF. The gene calls are TRBV21-1 and TRBJ1-5; the listed D gene, TRBD1, was not tested against the DNA. TRBV21-1 constitutes a pseudogene. This CDR3 region has 15 residues.

The gene calls are TRBV12-3 or TRBV12-4 and TRBJ1-4; D is possibly TRBD1 (5 bases). The CDR3 contains 13 residues. The ends were cut back, 1 base at V and 6 bases at J, with 6 bases in the middle. CDR3 sequence reads: CASSLGTYEKLFF. The CDR3 coding sequence is TGTGCCAGCAGTTTAGGGACATATGAAAAACTGTTTTTT.